This TCR beta chain was recovered during a study of blood T cell repertoires in COVID-19 (dated by TCRdb to 2018 to 2021). Background on the whole study: The collaborator samples originated in the United States, Italy and Spain and spanned the acute and convalescent phases of COVID-19. The repertoires were made available in a free public database intended to serve as a resource for research on the immune response to SARS-CoV-2. Sample metadata almost always included a de-identified subject ID, COVID-19 status, age in years and sex. Where HLA class I and class II types were available, the types were taken from metadata supplied by the sample provider, not from assay-based typing. The material from the prospective study consisted of cDNA or gDNA derived from T cells, B-cell-depleted T cells, or PBMCs. Deeply sampled blood TCRbeta repertoires from subjects exposed to, actively infected with, or recovered from COVID-19 were included in the dataset. The samples were drawn from two sources: the first 160 participants of the ongoing ImmuneRACE study, and fewer than 1,500 subjects contributed by 6 global collaborators.

TCRbeta CDR3 regions were amplified from genomic DNA using the immunoSEQ Assay, a bias-controlled multiplex PCR. As for the original processing: The number of nucleated cells in each sample was estimated from the amplification of reference gene primers within the assay. Sequence reads were collapsed and filtered to measure the absolute abundance of every unique TCRbeta CDR3 rearrangement. For each sample, productive Simpson clonality was calculated as the square root of Simpson's diversity index over productive rearrangements. TCRdb holds this immuneACCESS table with in-frame rearrangements only. Some clones are missing; in checked studies, unresolved V genes explain under half, and the rest has no known cause. The D gene and trimming were derived from the DNA, and the V and J assignments and clone size from that table. Recorded for this sample are some 67,000 clones; over 80% of them occurred a single time. The top ten constitute 4% to 5.5% of the sample.

To note about this clone: Its specific antigen is unknown. Base qualities are not at hand, and no much larger clone is one base apart.

From cysteine to phenylalanine, the CDR3 is 15 amino acids long. Solely the CDR3 DNA is kept, with 45 bases framed from the first base. V is pared back by 6 bases and J by 1 base, with 16 bases lying between the germline termini. CDR1 is given as SQVTM and CDR2 as ANQGSEA, both from the germline V gene. Paper-wide results and their limitations: How much clinical and demographic metadata was included differed by source and by participant, and the metadata was provided uncurated.

Collaborating institutions collected whole blood in K2EDTA tubes following their own protocols. For TCRbeta analysis, collaborator samples were shipped as frozen whole blood, as isolated PBMCs, or as DNA extracted from either sample type. The V gene is TRBV29-1 and the J gene is TRBJ2-1, with TRBD1 perhaps the D gene, on 5 matching bases. The TCR was taken from a man aged 45 to 65 with active COVID-19. The sample consisted of peripheral blood. The CDR3 in this case is CSVRTRVLSYNEQFF. At the DNA level, the sequence is TGCAGCGTCCGCACCAGGGTCTTATCCTACAATGAGCAGTTCTTC.